This passage covers 5 T cell receptor beta chains from one sample sequenced in a study of Ad26.COV2.S vaccination and SARS-CoV-2 variants. Assay used: immunoSEQ multiplex PCR; TCRdb lists only in-frame clones, some missing. This sample carries some 370,000 clones, roughly four fifths of them seen once, and the ten largest clones take around 7%. Described treatment: around 19 received Ad26.COV2.S at low or high dose, single or two shots; roughly five received placebo; per-sample allocation not given. Sampling occurred on day 63 after the first vaccine or placebo injection. The specimen was peripheral blood, collected in a trial of Ad26.COV2.S vaccine versus placebo. These receptor sequences come from a person between 18 and 65 years old who received the Ad26.COV2.S COVID-19 vaccine or a placebo.

The V gene is TRBV9, the J gene TRBJ2-2, with D possibly TRBD2 on 5 matching bases. Germline values: CDR1 SGDLS, CDR2 YYNGEE. The CDR3 is made up of 15 amino acids. Trimming took 0 bases from V and 4 from J, leaving 10 bases between them. The CDR3 sequence is CASSVDGKGTGELFF. Here the CDR3 DNA reads TGTGCCAGCAGCGTAGACGGGAAGGGCACCGGGGAGCTGTTTTTT.

The chain links TRBV9 to TRBJ1-3, with TRBD1 matching over 7 bases. V lost 2 bases, J lost 0 bases, and 5 bases stayed unmatched. The CDR3 is 16 amino acids. CDR1 is SGDLS, CDR2 YYNGEE, per germline. CDR3 in amino acids: CASSVQGVSSGNTIYF. CDR3 DNA: TGTGCCAGCAGCGTCCAGGGGGTGTCCTCTGGAAACACCATATATTTT. The complete variable domain, with remaining parts taken from reference TRBV9 and TRBJ1-3, reads DSGVTQTPKHLITATGQRVTLRCSPRSGDLSVYWYQQSLDQGLQFLIQYYNGEERAKGNILERFSAQQFPDLHSELNLSSLELGDSALYFCASSVQGVSSGNTIYFGEGSWLTVV.

This clone has a single count. The chain recombines TRBV6-2 or TRBV6-3 with TRBJ2-5, with 7 bases lining up with TRBD2. V lost 6 bases, J lost 5 bases, and 9 bases stayed unmatched. The V gene's germline CDR1 is MNHEY and CDR2 SVGEGT. This CDR3 region has 14 residues. CDR3: CASSLTAGVETQYF. For the CDR3, the DNA is TGTGCCAGCAGCTTAACGGCGGGGGTGGAGACCCAGTACTTC.

This chain connects TRBV4-3 to TRBJ2-3; perhaps TRBD1 as D (6 bases). Germline V CDR1 and CDR2: LGHNA, YSLEER. The CDR3 has 17 amino acids. Trimming left V 1 base short and J 2 bases short, with 16 bases between. DNA of the CDR3: TGCGCCAGCAGCCAAGCGGCGACCCAGGGGTCCACAGATACGCAGTATTTT. As protein: CASSQAATQGSTDTQYF.

The chain recombines TRBV7-2 with TRBJ1-1; TRBD1 agrees at 9 bases. Per the germline V gene, CDR1 is SGHTA and CDR2 is FQGNSA. The CDR3 has 15 residues. After removal of 2 bases from V and 3 bases from J, the junction contained 4 bases not matched to a gene. The chain's CDR3 is CASSLQQGAYTEAFF. Here the CDR3 DNA reads TGTGCCAGCAGCTTACAACAGGGGGCGTACACTGAAGCTTTCTTT.